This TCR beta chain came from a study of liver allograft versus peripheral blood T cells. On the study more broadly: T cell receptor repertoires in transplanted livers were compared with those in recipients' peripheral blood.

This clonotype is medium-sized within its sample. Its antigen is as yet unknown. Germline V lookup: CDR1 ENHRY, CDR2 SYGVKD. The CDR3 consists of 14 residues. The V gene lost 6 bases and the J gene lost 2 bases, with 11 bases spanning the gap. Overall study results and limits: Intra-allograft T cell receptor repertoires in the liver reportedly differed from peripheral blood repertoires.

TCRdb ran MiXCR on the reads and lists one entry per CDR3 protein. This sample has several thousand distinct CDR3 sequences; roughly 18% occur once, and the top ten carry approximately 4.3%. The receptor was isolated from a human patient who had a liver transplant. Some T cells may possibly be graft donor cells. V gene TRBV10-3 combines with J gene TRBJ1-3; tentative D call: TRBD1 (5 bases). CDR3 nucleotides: TGTGCCATCAGGGGGGACGTTCCTGGAAACACCATATATTTT. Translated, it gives CAIRGDVPGNTIYF.